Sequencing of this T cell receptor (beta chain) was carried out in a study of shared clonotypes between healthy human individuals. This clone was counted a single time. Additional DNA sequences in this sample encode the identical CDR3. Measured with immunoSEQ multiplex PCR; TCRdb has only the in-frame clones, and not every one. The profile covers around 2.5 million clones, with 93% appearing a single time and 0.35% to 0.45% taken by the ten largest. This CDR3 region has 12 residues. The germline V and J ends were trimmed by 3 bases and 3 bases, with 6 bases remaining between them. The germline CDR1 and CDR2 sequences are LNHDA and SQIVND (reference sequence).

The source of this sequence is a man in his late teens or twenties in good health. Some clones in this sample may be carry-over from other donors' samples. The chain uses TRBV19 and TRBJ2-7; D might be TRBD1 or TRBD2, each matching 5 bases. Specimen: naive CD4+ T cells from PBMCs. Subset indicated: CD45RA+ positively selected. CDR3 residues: CASSMRGYEQYF. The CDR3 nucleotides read TGTGCCAGTAGTATGAGGGGCTACGAGCAGTACTTC.